This T cell receptor (beta chain) came from a study of T cell clonality in common variable immunodeficiency (dated by TCRdb to about 2015). Trimming removed 3 bases from V and 3 bases from J, leaving 12 bases between the germline ends. Reading the germline V gene gives CDR1 MGHRA and CDR2 YSYEKL. The CDR3 sequence holds 14 residues, the cysteine and phenylalanine included. The DNA covers only part of the CDR3, 33 bases in frame from base 1. Most CVID patients and most healthy controls were of Caucasian heritage. From each donor, about 5 to 8.5 ml of heparinized peripheral whole blood was collected. Genomic DNA from adults with common variable immune deficiency (CVID) and from healthy adult controls was the source for sequencing TCRbeta CDR3 repertoires. The control group was made up of about 22 healthy adult volunteers (about ten male and about twelve female) whose ages ranged from about 23 to 66 years, with a mean age of approximately 37. Diluted blood was subjected to density centrifugation over Hypaque 1077 or Ficoll-Paque for isolation of peripheral blood mononuclear cells. Genomic DNA was obtained from unsorted mononuclear cells using either Qiagen column purification or a centrifugation-based method.

This clone was seen ten or more times. The antigen it binds to is not known. The sequence runs out 3 residues before the end of the CDR3; the remainder is reconstructed from the germline J gene. Equivalent amounts of genomic DNA from CVID and control samples were used as sequencing input. For every sample, a 60 bp segment covering the rearranged TCRbeta CDR3 region was amplified and then sequenced. The immunoSEQ assay, a bias-corrected multiplex PCR combined with high-throughput sequencing, was used for TCRbeta amplification. Processing in the source paper ran as follows. Each unique nucleotide sequence was treated as a clone and annotated with V, D and J genes, copy number and frequency. Sequences were labeled productive if in frame, and non-productive if out of frame or containing stop codons. As previously described, clonality was computed from Shannon's entropy. The predicted amino acid sequences of productive clones were used to derive mean CDR3 Kyte-Doolittle hydropathy. Scaled V gene usage was hierarchically clustered using Manhattan distance and complete linkage with the R hclust function. To assess clone sharing by CDR3 amino acid sequence, 12 repertoires per group were resampled over 100 rounds. Repertoires were searched for approximately 70 published EBV-specific and a few hundred published CMV-specific TCRbeta sequences. After two CVID samples that produced fewer than 10,000 sequences were dropped from the analysis, 45 or so CVID repertoires remained. TCRdb re-hosts the immuneACCESS table, in-frame sequences only. Its copies lack some clones; in the studies checked, an unresolved V gene accounts for under half of them, and the cause for the rest is not known. The DNA gave D and trimming, while V, J and clone size come from that table. The table notes tens of thousands of clones here, none of them singletons. The ten top clones hold 10% to 15% of the sample.

Points the paper makes about the study in general: Although equal DNA input was used, an average of approximately 82,000 unique sequences per sample was obtained for controls, compared with about 31,547 for CVID samples. TCRbeta clonality was higher in CVID subjects than in healthy controls (t-test p = 0.018), and the increase was most characteristic of about a third of subjects. CVID subjects shared fewer TCRbeta clones with each other than healthy controls did (p < 0.0001). It was noted by the authors that sequencing of the repertoires of T cell subpopulations would be needed to clarify the cause of the increased clonality in CVID. CVID TCRbeta sequences were reported to have fewer deletions and N-nucleotide insertions and to lack highly modified clones with 13 or more V deletions. Differences among patients in the CVID cohort limited the correlations between repertoire features and clinical complications.

The clonotype comes from a person aged 18-70 years in good health. The sample taken for sequencing was peripheral blood mononuclear cells. The rearranged chain carries TRBV4-1 and TRBJ2-7; no confident D gene assignment can be made. CDR3 DNA (partial): TGCGCCAGCAGCCAGGTAGGGCAGATCTACGAG. This sequence encodes CASSQVGQIYE. The whole CDR3 sequence is CASSQVGQIYEQYF.